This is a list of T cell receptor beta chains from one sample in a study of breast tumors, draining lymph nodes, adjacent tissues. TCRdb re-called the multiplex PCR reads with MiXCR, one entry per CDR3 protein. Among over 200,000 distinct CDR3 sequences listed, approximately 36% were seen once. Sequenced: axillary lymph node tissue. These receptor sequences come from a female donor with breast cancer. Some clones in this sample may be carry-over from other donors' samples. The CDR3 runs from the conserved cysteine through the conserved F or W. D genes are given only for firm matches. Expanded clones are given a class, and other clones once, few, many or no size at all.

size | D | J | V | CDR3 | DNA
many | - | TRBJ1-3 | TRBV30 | CAWSVGSRSGNTIYF | TGTGCCTGGAGTGTTGGCAGCCGCTCTGGAAACACCATATATTTT
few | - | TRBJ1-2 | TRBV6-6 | CASSHDGDRYGYTF | TGTGCCAGCAGTCACGATGGGGACCGATATGGCTACACCTTC
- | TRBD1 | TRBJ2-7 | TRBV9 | CASSLGQGRDEQSF | TGTGCCAGCAGCCTTGGACAGGGGCGCGACGAGCAGTCCTTC
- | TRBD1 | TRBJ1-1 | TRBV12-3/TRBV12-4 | CASGTGRTEAFF | TGTGCCAGCGGGACAGGGCGTACTGAAGCTTTCTTT
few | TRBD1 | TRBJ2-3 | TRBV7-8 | CASSFRQGSTDTQYF | TGTGCCAGCAGCTTCCGACAGGGAAGCACAGATACGCAGTATTTT
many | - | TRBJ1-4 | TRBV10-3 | CAISGQANEKLFF | TGTGCCATCAGTGGGCAGGCAAATGAAAAACTGTTTTTT
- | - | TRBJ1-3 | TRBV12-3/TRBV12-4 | CASSDTTASTGIGNTIYF | TGTGCCAGCAGTGATACGACGGCTAGCACAGGGATTGGAAACACCATATATTTT
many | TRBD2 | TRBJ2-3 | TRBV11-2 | CASSLVGSGGAFDTQYF | TGTGCCAGCAGCTTAGTGGGGAGCGGGGGGGCATTTGATACGCAGTATTTT
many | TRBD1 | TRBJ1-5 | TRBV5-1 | CASSEAGTGNQPQHF | TGCGCCAGCAGCGAAGCCGGGACAGGGAACCAGCCCCAGCATTTT
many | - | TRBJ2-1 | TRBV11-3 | CASSLTLSGQTNEQFF | TGTGCCAGCAGCTTAACGTTGAGCGGCCAGACCAATGAGCAGTTCTTC
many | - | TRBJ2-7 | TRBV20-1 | CSATSLGLWNEQYF | TGCAGTGCTACGTCACTAGGCCTATGGAACGAGCAGTACTTC
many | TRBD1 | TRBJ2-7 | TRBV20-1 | CSARDDRDYEQYF | TGCAGTGCTAGAGATGACAGGGATTACGAGCAGTACTTC